The clone carrying this TCR beta chain was counted at least ten times. The antigen remains unidentified. The entry originates in a study of T cells in Graves' hyperthyroidism and ophthalmopathy. Newly diagnosed hyperthyroidism, duration under 2 months, in patients aged 18 to 65. Reasons for excluding patients were uncontrolled infection, other autoimmune disease, pregnancy or lactation. Using more than 7.5 ml of fresh peripheral blood, PBMCs were prepared. TCR beta CDR3 region amplification was performed from RNA transcripts. A first-round RT-PCR of the TCR CDR3 used the HTBI primer set. TCRdb re-called the multiplex PCR reads with MiXCR, one entry per CDR3 protein. The table has roughly 180,000 distinct CDR3 sequences, approximately 15% seen once. Overall study results and limits: Researchers found most expanded thyroid clonotypes above 0.001 in blood as well.

This TCR was recovered from a woman in her forties or fifties with Graves' hyperthyroidism. Sequenced input: blood.

Here the CDR3 reads CASRVALAGETYEQYF. CDR3 in DNA: TGTGCCAGTCGCGTGGCCCTAGCGGGGGAGACCTACGAGCAGTACTTC. This rearrangement joins TRBV27 to TRBJ2-7; 10 nucleotides line up with TRBD2. The CDR3 contains 16 residues. CDR1 and CDR2 (germline): MNHEY, SMNVEV (reference sequence). After removal of 9 bases from V and 2 bases from J, the junction contained 13 bases not matched to a gene.